These 17 T cell receptor beta chains were sequenced from one sample in a study of Graves' ophthalmopathy and Graves' hyperthyroidism. Beta-chain TCR CDR3 regions were amplified from RNA transcripts. HTBI primers were used in a first-round RT-PCR, which preceded a second-round multiplex PCR. TCRdb independently ran MiXCR on the multiplex PCR reads; one entry per CDR3 protein. Of around 1.1 million distinct CDR3 sequences listed, 35% to 45% are singletons. Sequencing input: peripheral blood or thyroid tissue (not recorded which). Source of these receptors: an adult man with Graves' hyperthyroidism.

This clonotype has only a few counts. The chain is built from TRBV6-2 or TRBV6-3 and TRBJ1-3, with 7 bases lining up with TRBD1. Trimming removed 4 bases from V and 5 bases from J; junction bases left unmatched: 5. CDR3 size: 14 residues. The germline gives CDR1 MNHEY, CDR2 SVGEGT. The CDR3 region is CASSSWRGRNTIYF. Written as DNA, the CDR3 is TGTGCCAGCAGTTCCTGGAGGGGGCGAAACACCATATATTTT.

A few counts support this clonotype. This chain uses TRBV10-2 with TRBJ1-6, with D possibly being TRBD1 (5 bases). Germline CDR1 reads WSHSY; CDR2 reads SAAADI. The CDR3 totals 13 residues. The germline V and J ends were trimmed by 6 bases and 10 bases, with 13 bases remaining between them. CDR3 in DNA: TGCGCCAGCAGAAGCGGGGGTACCTCACCCCTCCACTTT. It yields the protein CASRSGGTSPLHF.

With respect to this clonotype: A much larger clone sits a single nucleotide away, making a read error possible. This rearrangement joins TRBV10-3 to TRBJ1-1; TRBD1 aligns across 7 bases. Germline CDR1 reads ENHRY; CDR2 reads SYGVKD. The CDR3 contains 15 residues. Losses at the gene ends were 10 bases for V and 6 bases for J; bases not matched to a gene: 17. The CDR3 loop reads CASRGRSGAGSEAFF. DNA for the CDR3: TGTGCCAGCAGGGGGAGGTCAGGGGCAGGGTCTGAAGCTTTCTTT.

Ten or more counts support this clonotype. The gene calls are TRBV6-5 and TRBJ1-5; TRBD1 matches 8 bases. V lost 6 bases to trimming and J lost 4 bases; unmatched junction nucleotides: 5. The CDR3 consists of 14 residues. Germline CDR1 reads MNHEY; CDR2 reads SVGAGI. Written as DNA, the CDR3 is TGTGCCAGCAGGCTGACAGGGGTAAATCAGCCCCAGCATTTT. Its protein product is CASRLTGVNQPQHF.

This clonotype was counted a few times. The rearrangement joins TRBV7-9 to TRBJ1-4; perhaps TRBD1 as D (5 bases). This CDR3 comprises 15 residues. V was shortened by 4 bases and J by 0 bases, with 9 bases between the two germline ends. Germline CDR1 is SEHNR and CDR2 is FQNEAQ (reference sequence). Here the CDR3 reads CASSSPTATNEKLFF. The DNA for the CDR3 is TGTGCCAGCAGCTCTCCGACAGCAACTAATGAAAAACTGTTTTTT.

This clonotype appeared many times. The chain couples TRBV12-3 or TRBV12-4 to TRBJ1-6; D not resolved. Trimming removed 3 bases at V and 4 bases at J, with 7 bases between. CDR3 length: 14 amino acids. DNA for the CDR3: TGTGCCAGCAGTTTGAGGGCTTATAATTCACCCCTCCACTTT. It encodes CASSLRAYNSPLHF.

Comment on this clonotype: This may come from a read error, since a much larger clone is one base off. The chain uses TRBV20-1 and TRBJ1-5; weak D call: TRBD1 (5 bases). The CDR3 runs 13 residues. V lost 5 bases to trimming and J lost 7 bases, with 15 bases between them. The V gene's germline CDR1 is DFQATT and CDR2 SNEGSKA (reference sequence). CDR3 in DNA: TGCAGTGCTGGGGGGATGGGGAGACAGCCCCAGCATTTT. Translation gives CSAGGMGRQPQHF.

The chain employs TRBV2 and TRBJ1-2; no clear D. CDR3 length equals 14 residues. CDR1 SNHLY and CDR2 FYNNEI come from the germline V gene. V was cut by 4 bases and J by 10 bases, with 19 bases left in between. The CDR3 sequence is CASSGTAVLRFYTF. Here the CDR3 DNA reads TGTGCCAGCAGTGGGACCGCGGTTCTGAGATTCTACACCTTC. The full variable domain, completed using reference TRBV2 and TRBJ1-2, is EPEVTQTPSHQVTQMGQEVILRCVPISNHLYFYWYRQILGQKVEFLVSFYNNEISEKSEIFDDQFSVERPDGSNFTLKIRSTKLEDSAMYFCASSGTAVLRFYTFGSGTRLTVV.

The J gene is TRBJ1-4, the V gene TRBV2; TRBD1 matches 7 bases. CDR3 length: 13 residues. V was pared by 5 bases and J by 7 bases, with 4 bases of the junction left unmatched. Germline V gene sequence: CDR1 SNHLY, CDR2 FYNNEI. As DNA, the CDR3 is TGTGCCAGCAGTTTCACAGGGGCTGAAAAACTGTTTTTT. Amino acids: CASSFTGAEKLFF.

The chain carries TRBV19 and TRBJ1-1, with D possibly TRBD1 on 5 matching bases. CDR3 length: 12 residues. Trimming removed 7 bases from V and 11 bases from J, with 17 bases in between. Germline CDR1 is LNHDA and CDR2 is SQIVND (reference sequence). CDR3 amino acids: CASMKGRSEAFF. The CDR3, as DNA: TGTGCCAGTATGAAGGGGAGGTCGGAGGCTTTCTTT.

The chain combines TRBV29-1 with TRBJ2-7; 7 positions agree with TRBD1. With the DNA end fitting TRBJ2-1 better, the J assignment may be wrong. Germline V gene data show CDR1 as SQVTM and CDR2 as ANQGSEA. CDR3 length: 15 residues. CDR3 sequence reads: CSVEGDSPPYNEQFF. As DNA, the CDR3 is TGCAGCGTTGAGGGGGACAGTCCCCCTTACAATGAGCAGTTCTTC.

Of note for this clonotype: One junction end does not reproduce the germline sequence, and a read error may be involved. J is TRBJ2-7 and V is TRBV12-3 or TRBV12-4, with a tentative D call TRBD2 (5 bases). The CDR3 is 14 residues long. CDR3 loop: CTSSPRTLSWEQYF. The CDR3 DNA sequence: TGTACCAGCTCCCCGAGGACTTTATCCTGGGAGCAGTACTTC.

The V call is TRBV18, the J call TRBJ2-7; a possible D gene is TRBD2 (5 bases). The CDR3 length is 13 residues. The V gene's germline CDR1 is KGHSH and CDR2 LQKENI. V was pared by 3 bases and J by 6 bases, with 12 bases between. The CDR3 DNA follows: TGTGCCAGCTCACCGAACCGGGATTCCGAGCAGTACTTC. Its protein is CASSPNRDSEQYF.

This clonotype was detected ten times or more. V usage is TRBV15 and J usage is TRBJ2-5; 7 nucleotides align to TRBD2. Germline V gene lookup returns CDR1 LNHNV and CDR2 YYDKDF (reference sequence). V was clipped by 0 bases and J by 5 bases; unmatched bases: 6. The CDR3 extends over 15 amino acids. DNA for the CDR3: TGTGCCACCAGCAGAGACCTCAGCGGGGCGGAGACCCAGTACTTC. Amino acid sequence: CATSRDLSGAETQYF.

In this sample, this clonotype turned up once. The rearrangement joins TRBV29-1 to TRBJ1-1, with D tentatively TRBD1 (6 bases). The CDR3 length is 16 residues. Looked up from germline, CDR1 is SQVTM and CDR2 is ANQGSEA. V was pared by 6 bases and J by 4 bases, with 24 bases between. The CDR3 region has the DNA TGCAGCGTGGACGACACAGGGCATGTAGGGAGCACTGAAGCTTTCTTT. Protein product: CSVDDTGHVGSTEAFF.

V is TRBV2 and J is TRBJ1-2; D ambiguous. In germline, CDR1 is SNHLY, CDR2 FYNNEI. The CDR3 length is 11 residues. Trimming cost V 0 bases and J 6 bases, with 2 bases left between them. This CDR3 is CASSEADGYTF. The CDR3 DNA is TGTGCCAGCAGTGAAGCGGATGGCTACACCTTC.

The V and J genes are TRBV12-3 or TRBV12-4 and TRBJ1-2; D possibly corresponds to TRBD1 (6 bases). V lost 4 bases and J lost 2, with 17 bases in between. The CDR3 contains 16 residues. The CDR3 is CASSSTDRTRNYGYTF. CDR3 coding DNA: TGTGCCAGCAGTTCCACCGACAGGACCAGAAACTATGGCTACACCTTC.